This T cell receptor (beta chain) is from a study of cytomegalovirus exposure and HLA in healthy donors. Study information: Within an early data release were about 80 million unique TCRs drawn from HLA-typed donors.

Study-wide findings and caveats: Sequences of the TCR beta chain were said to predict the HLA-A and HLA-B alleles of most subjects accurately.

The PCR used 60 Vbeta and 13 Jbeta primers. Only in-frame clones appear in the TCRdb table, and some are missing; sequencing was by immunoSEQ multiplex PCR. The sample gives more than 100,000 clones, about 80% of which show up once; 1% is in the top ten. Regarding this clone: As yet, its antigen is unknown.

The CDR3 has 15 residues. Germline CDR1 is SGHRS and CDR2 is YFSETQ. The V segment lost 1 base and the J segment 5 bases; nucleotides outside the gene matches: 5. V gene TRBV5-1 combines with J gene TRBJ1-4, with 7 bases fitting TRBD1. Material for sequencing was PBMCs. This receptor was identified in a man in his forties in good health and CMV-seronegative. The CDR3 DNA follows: TGCGCCAGCAGCTTGTGGGGACAGACCAATGAAAAACTGTTTTTT. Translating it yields CASSLWGQTNEKLFF.